One sample yielded the 7 T cell receptor beta chains listed below, sequenced in a study of blood T cells in healthy people across ages. Using a J-beta primer mix together with a sample-barcoded 5' primer, a second PCR was run for about 7 to 12 cycles. One entry per CDR3 protein, called by TCRdb with MiXCR from the 5' RACE reads. This sample has some 920,000 distinct CDR3 sequences, with around 54% found just once. Input material: blood. Source of these receptors: a woman between 55 and 75 years old in good health.

The gene calls are TRBV27 and TRBJ2-1, with a tentative D call TRBD2 (5 bases). The CDR3 is 13 residues long. The germline V gene has CDR1 MNHEY and CDR2 SMNVEV (reference sequence). Trimming shortened V by 2 bases and J by 12 bases, and 14 bases separated the two germline ends. The CDR3: CASSLTRTGRQFF. The CDR3 bases are TGTGCCAGCAGTTTAACCCGGACGGGAAGGCAGTTCTTC.

The rearrangement joins TRBV24-1 to TRBJ2-3; D is unresolved. Germline-derived CDR1 and CDR2 are KGHDR and SFDVKD. The CDR3 is 14 residues long. V shed 4 bases and J shed 0 bases, with 7 bases lying between them. The CDR3 DNA reads TGTGCCACCAGTGACCGCGGTAGCACAGATACGCAGTATTTT. Translating it yields CATSDRGSTDTQYF.

The J gene is TRBJ1-2, the V gene TRBV20-1; 9 positions match TRBD1. The CDR3 has 15 amino acids. Germline V gene data show CDR1 as DFQATT and CDR2 as SNEGSKA (reference sequence). The V and J ends lost 0 bases and 8 bases, in that order; junction bases with no gene match: 10. CDR3 residues: CSARDGDRVFGGYTF. The CDR3 nucleotides read TGCAGTGCTAGAGATGGGGACAGGGTGTTTGGCGGCTACACCTTC.

The J gene is TRBJ1-4, the V gene TRBV2; no clear D gene. Trimming removed 7 bases from V and 8 bases from J, with 11 bases in between. The CDR3 is 12 residues long. CDR1 SNHLY and CDR2 FYNNEI come from the germline V gene. The CDR3 sequence is CASTLAGEKLFF. In DNA, the CDR3 is TGTGCCAGCACCCTAGCGGGGGAAAAACTGTTTTTT. Full variable domain (rest looked up from reference TRBV2 and TRBJ1-4): EPEVTQTPSHQVTQMGQEVILRCVPISNHLYFYWYRQILGQKVEFLVSFYNNEISEKSEIFDDQFSVERPDGSNFTLKIRSTKLEDSAMYFCASTLAGEKLFFGSGTQLSVL.

This sequence joins TRBV12-3 or TRBV12-4 and TRBJ2-7; 12 nucleotides line up with TRBD1. V lost 6 bases, J lost 3 bases, and 6 bases stayed unmatched. There are 15 residues in the CDR3. CDR3 loop: CASSFGTGGIYEQYF. In nucleotides, the CDR3 is TGTGCCAGCAGCTTCGGGACAGGGGGCATCTACGAGCAGTACTTC.

V and J are TRBV7-2 and TRBJ2-1, with 7 bases lining up with TRBD2. This CDR3 has 13 residues. Germline CDR1 and CDR2: SGHTA and FQGNSA. V shed 6 bases and J 6 bases; nucleotides not matched to a gene: 5. CDR3 sequence (DNA): TGTGCCAGCAGTCAAGGACTAGGCAATGAGCAGTTCTTC. Protein: CASSQGLGNEQFF. The full variable domain, rest sourced from reference TRBV7-2 and TRBJ2-1, is GAGVSQSPSNKVTEKGKDVELRCDPISGHTALYWYRQSLGQGLEFLIYFQGNSAPDKSGLPSDRFSAERTGGSVSTLTIQRTQQEDSAVYLCASSQGLGNEQFFGPGTRLTVL.

The table lists this clonotype with a few counts. This chain connects TRBV11-3 to TRBJ2-3; D perhaps matches TRBD2 (6 bases). The length of the CDR3 is 15 residues. Germline V gives CDR1 SGHNT, CDR2 YENEEA. V was clipped by 5 bases and J by 3 bases, with 15 bases between them. This chain's CDR3 is CASSRRGGRTDTQYF. CDR3 bases: TGTGCCAGCAGCCGGCGGGGTGGGAGGACAGATACGCAGTATTTT.